The present T cell receptor beta chain was sequenced within a study of tissue T cells after allogeneic stem cell transplantation. General study findings and limits: Anatomically similar tissues had similar TCR repertoires within each patient. Only a limited share of tissue TCRs appeared in blood or spleen. Shared clones across patients were few; motif clustering revealed tissue-specific shared signatures. Which tissue TCRs were alloreactive or antigen-specific was not determined. Some clones might be persisting host cells.

The CDR3 has 14 residues. Trimming took 2 bases from V and 3 from J, leaving 7 bases between them. Germline-derived CDR1 and CDR2 are SGHND and FRSKSL. Sequencing used immunoSEQ multiplex PCR; TCRdb keeps in-frame clones, though not all of them. The sample yields tens of thousands of clones, roughly 75% seen once. On this clone itself: Its antigen is currently unknown. Mouse gene names apply. The DNA ends 1 residue before the CDR3 does, and the rest of the CDR3 is filled in from the germline J gene.

The sequenced material came from sorted cells pooled from one or two spleens. The rearrangement links TRBV15 to TRBJ1-4; weak D call: TRBD1 (6 bases). The origin of this receptor is a pool of C57BL/6 mice in good health. The sequenced CDR3 bases are TGTGCCAGCAGTTTAACAGGGCCCAACGAAAGATTATTT. Amino acid sequence: CASSLTGPNERLF. The entire CDR3 protein is CASSLTGPNERLFF.